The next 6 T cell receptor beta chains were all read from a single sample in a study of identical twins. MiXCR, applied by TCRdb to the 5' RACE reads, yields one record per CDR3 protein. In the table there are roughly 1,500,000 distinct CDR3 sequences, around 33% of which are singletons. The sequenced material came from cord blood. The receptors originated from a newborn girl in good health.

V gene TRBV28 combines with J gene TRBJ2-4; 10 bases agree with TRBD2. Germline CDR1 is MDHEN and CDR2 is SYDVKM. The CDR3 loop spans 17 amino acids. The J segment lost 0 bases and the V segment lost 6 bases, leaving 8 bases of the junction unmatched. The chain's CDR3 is CASSLLAGRVAKNIQYF. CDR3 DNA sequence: TGTGCCAGCAGCCTACTAGCGGGAAGGGTAGCCAAAAACATTCAGTACTTC.

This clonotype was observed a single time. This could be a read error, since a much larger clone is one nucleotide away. The chain's CDR3 is CSARAGAYNGQFF. In DNA form, the CDR3 reads TGCAGTGCTAGAGCGGGAGCCTACAATGGGCAGTTCTTC. This chain joins TRBV20-1 and TRBJ2-1; perhaps TRBD2 as D (6 bases). This CDR3 is built from 13 residues. Germline CDR1 DFQATT, CDR2 SNEGSKA (reference sequence).

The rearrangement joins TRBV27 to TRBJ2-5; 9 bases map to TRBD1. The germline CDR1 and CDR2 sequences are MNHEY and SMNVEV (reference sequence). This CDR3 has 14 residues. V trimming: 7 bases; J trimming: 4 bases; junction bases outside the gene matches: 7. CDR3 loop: CASMYRGLGETQYF. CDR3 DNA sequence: TGTGCCAGCATGTACAGGGGGCTCGGAGAGACCCAGTACTTC.

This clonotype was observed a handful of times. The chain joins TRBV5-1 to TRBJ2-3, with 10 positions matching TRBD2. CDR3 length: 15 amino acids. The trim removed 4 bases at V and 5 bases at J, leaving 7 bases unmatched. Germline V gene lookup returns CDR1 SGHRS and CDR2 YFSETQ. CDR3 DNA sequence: TGCGCCAGCAGCATTGGGGGACTAGCGATAGATACGCAGTATTTT. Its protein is CASSIGGLAIDTQYF.

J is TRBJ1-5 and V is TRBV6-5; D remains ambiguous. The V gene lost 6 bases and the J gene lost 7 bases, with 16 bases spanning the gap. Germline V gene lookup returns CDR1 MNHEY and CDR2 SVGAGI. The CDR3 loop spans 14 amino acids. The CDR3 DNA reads TGTGCCAGCAGCCTCACAATTTATGGGCAGCCCCAGCATTTT. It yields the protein CASSLTIYGQPQHF.

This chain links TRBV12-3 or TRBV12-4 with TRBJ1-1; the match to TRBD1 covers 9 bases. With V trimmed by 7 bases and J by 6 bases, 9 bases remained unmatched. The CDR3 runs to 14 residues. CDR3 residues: CASTLADRGPEAFF. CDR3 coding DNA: TGTGCCAGCACTCTTGCGGACAGGGGTCCTGAAGCTTTCTTT.